Reported below is one T cell receptor (beta chain). It has no known antigen specificity. Base qualities are not recorded, but no much larger clone differs from it by a single base. PBMCs were isolated by Ficoll-Paque density gradient centrifugation. The sample originates from a study of T-cell memory formation after mild COVID-19 (dated by TCRdb to the early 2020s). Concerning the study at large: Most TCR sequence clusters were specific to one of the two donors. Longitudinal TCRalpha and TCRbeta repertoire sequencing tracked T-cell clones expanding and contracting after mild COVID-19 in two donors. The cohort was made up of two young adult volunteers, one female and one male, who were previously healthy. Overall results and qualifications from the work: Some responding clones were detected in pre-infection memory, which suggested that pre-existing cross-reactive memory T cells had joined the SARS-CoV-2 response. SARS-CoV-2 specificity was not confirmed for the second-wave clones peaking on day 37. Contracting CD4+ clones appeared mostly in the CM and EM memory subsets, whereas CD8+ clones were enriched in EMRA. Only a couple of mild cases were covered by the study, and larger cohorts that include severe cases with pre-infection samples were considered necessary. Balanced CD4/CD8 phenotypes were observed for clones contracting from day 15 to 85, whereas a bias towards CD4+ was observed for a second wave of clones expanding from day 15 to 37.

Per the germline V gene, LGHNA is the CDR1 and YSLEER is the CDR2. V is reduced by 0 bases and J by 7 bases, leaving a spacing of 18 bases between them. The CDR3 spans 17 residues, from the cysteine through the phenylalanine. The only DNA kept is the CDR3, 51 bases in frame from the first base. Instrument on record: Illumina NovaSeq 6000. cDNA libraries for TCRalpha and TCRbeta were prepared by 5'RACE using constant-segment primers, with sample barcodes and unique molecular identifiers added. Trizol reagent was used to extract RNA from every sample. Amplification of the libraries took two PCR steps, and the second step added a second sample barcode plus Illumina TruSeq adapters. The libraries were sequenced on an Illumina NovaSeq using 2 x 150 bp paired-end reads. Under the source paper's analysis protocol: The reads were demultiplexed and collapsed into UMI-guided consensus sequences using migec v1.2.7. Using mixcr v2.1.11, UMI consensuses were aligned to TRA and TRB V and J templates and then assembled into clonotypes. A clonotype was counted as expanded or contracted only when both edgeR and NoisET called the clonotype significant, with the noise models trained on biological replicates. For edgeR calls, the thresholds were a false discovery rate-adjusted p below 0.01 and a log2 fold-change of 1. As an exploratory analysis of dynamics, max-normalized trajectories of the 1000 most abundant clonotypes were examined by PCA with hierarchical clustering. Each responding clone was given a CD4 or CD8 phenotype based on the CD4+ and CD8+ repertoires, which had been sequenced separately. In-frame beta chains were kept once TCRdb had trimmed the public reads at Q25 with fastp and called clones with MiXCR. Entries that share a CDR3 protein sequence are merged under the most common genes and DNA. The V and J calls reflect TCRdb's pipeline rather than the authors' work. In all, the sample holds roughly 500,000 distinct CDR3 sequences, and approximately 20% of those were seen once. The top ten hold about an eighth of the sample.

The sequence came from an adult woman who had mild COVID-19 (a few samples of this study predate the infection). The sample titles of this study are shuffled in the database, so cell type and time point are left out; the donor was told from shared clones. Sequenced sample: PBMCs or a T cell subset sorted from them (not recorded which). The chain joins TRBV4-3 to TRBJ1-4; a weak D assignment points to TRBD1 (6 bases agree). The CDR3: CASSQECGPGGGEKLFF. In nucleotides, the sequence is TGCGCCAGCAGCCAAGAATGCGGCCCGGGGGGCGGTGAAAAACTGTTTTTT.